The 21 T cell receptor beta chains given below trace back to one sample, sequenced in a study of T cell responses to AZD1222 COVID-19 vaccine. The data were produced by immunoSEQ multiplex PCR, yet TCRdb's version contains in-frame clones alone and is incomplete. Among 200,000 or so clones listed, around 87% were seen once. The specimen comprised peripheral blood, sampled on day 0 of MenACWY control vaccination. The receptors originated from an adult in good health.

This clone is a singleton in its sample. One end of the junction varies from germline; a read error may be responsible. The chain combines TRBV7-7 with TRBJ2-5, with D maybe TRBD1 (6 bases). Germline CDR1 SSHAT, CDR2 FNYEAQ (reference sequence). The CDR3 runs 14 residues. CDR3 sequence reads: CASSLQGIEETQYF. For the CDR3, the DNA is TGTGCTAGCAGCTTACAGGGTATTGAGGAGACCCAGTACTTC.

V gene TRBV2 combines with J gene TRBJ2-3; either TRBD1 or TRBD2 may supply D (5 bases each). Germline V gene data show CDR1 as SNHLY and CDR2 as FYNNEI. V lost 7 bases, J lost 5 bases, and 13 bases lay in between. The CDR3 is made up of 13 amino acids. CDR3 DNA: TGTGCCAGCAACCTCAGGGCGGGAGATACGCAGTATTTT. Its translation is CASNLRAGDTQYF. The full variable domain, completed using reference TRBV2 and TRBJ2-3, is EPEVTQTPSHQVTQMGQEVILRCVPISNHLYFYWYRQILGQKVEFLVSFYNNEISEKSEIFDDQFSVERPDGSNFTLKIRSTKLEDSAMYFCASNLRAGDTQYFGPGTRLTVL.

The chain employs TRBV30 and TRBJ2-7; 9 bases agree with TRBD2. Losses at the gene ends were 1 base for V and 5 bases for J; bases not matched to a gene: 3. The CDR3 sequence is 13 residues long. Germline CDR1 is GTSNPN and CDR2 is SVGIG (reference sequence). CDR3 coding DNA: TGTGCCTGGAGTGGCGGGAGGGGACACGAGCAGTACTTC. Its translation is CAWSGGRGHEQYF.

The chain has TRBV2 and TRBJ2-2; 8 bases fit TRBD1. The CDR3 runs to 15 residues. Trimming removed 8 bases from V and 4 bases from J; junction bases left unmatched: 9. Per germline, CDR1 SNHLY and CDR2 FYNNEI. Written as DNA, the CDR3 is TGTGCCAGCCGGGGCGGGACAGGAGGCACCGGGGAGCTGTTTTTT. Encoded protein: CASRGGTGGTGELFF.

This CDR3 reads CATSEGAPNTEAFF. CDR3 in DNA: TGTGCCACCAGTGAGGGGGCGCCTAACACTGAAGCTTTCTTT. The V and J genes are TRBV24-1 and TRBJ1-1; weak D call: TRBD1 (6 bases). The germline V and J ends were trimmed by 4 bases and 2 bases, with 10 bases remaining between them. Germline V gene sequence: CDR1 KGHDR, CDR2 SFDVKD. The CDR3 has 14 amino acids.

The chain carries TRBV2 and TRBJ1-2; D is undetermined. The CDR3 has 12 amino acids. V was pared by 4 bases and J by 4 bases, with 7 bases between. The germline V gene encodes CDR1 SNHLY and CDR2 FYNNEI. The CDR3 coding sequence is TGTGCCAGCAGTGCGGGCAGCTATGGCTACACCTTC. Encoded protein: CASSAGSYGYTF.

The V call is TRBV14, the J call TRBJ1-1; D uncertain. V gave up 5 bases and J gave up 0 bases, with 16 bases separating them. Germline CDR1 and CDR2: SGHDN and FVKESK. The CDR3 length is 16 residues. DNA for the CDR3: TGTGCCAGCAGCGAAGTTTCGACAAGGGTGAACACTGAAGCTTTCTTT. Translating gives CASSEVSTRVNTEAFF. Based on the CDR3 plus reference TRBV14 and TRBJ1-1, the full variable domain is EAGVTQFPSHSVIEKGQTVTLRCDPISGHDNLYWYRRVMGKEIKFLLHFVKESKQDESGMPNNRFLAERTGGTYSTLKVQPAELEDSGVYFCASSEVSTRVNTEAFFGQGTRLTVV.

The CDR3, as DNA: TGTGCCAGCAGTTACCTGTCCTCCGGACAGGGATATGGCTACACCTTC. Amino acid sequence: CASSYLSSGQGYGYTF. This chain links TRBV6-5 with TRBJ1-2; 8 positions match TRBD1. The CDR3 is 16 amino acids. Germline lookup yields CDR1 MNHEY and CDR2 SVGAGI. V shed 2 bases and J 5 bases; nucleotides not matched to a gene: 10.

The V and J genes are TRBV6-5 and TRBJ2-2; 8 bases are a match to TRBD1. V shed 5 bases, J shed 4 bases, and the junction held 6 bases outside the gene matches. The germline V gene has CDR1 MNHEY and CDR2 SVGAGI. The CDR3 runs to 15 residues. The CDR3 DNA follows: TGTGCCAGCAGTAAACAGACAGGGGCCACCGGGGAGCTGTTTTTT. Protein: CASSKQTGATGELFF.

J is TRBJ2-7 and V is TRBV27, with 11 bases that match TRBD2. The germline V gene has CDR1 MNHEY and CDR2 SMNVEV (reference sequence). Losses at the gene ends were 5 bases for V and 7 bases for J; bases not matched to a gene: 10. This CDR3 contains 15 residues. DNA for the CDR3: TGTGCCAGCAGTCCCTTGGTAGCGGGGGGGCGTGAGCAGTACTTC. Protein product: CASSPLVAGGREQYF.

In its sample, this clone was seen once. The chain joins TRBV7-8 to TRBJ2-1, with D possibly being TRBD1 (6 bases). This CDR3 has 16 amino acids. CDR1 and CDR2 from the germline V gene are SGHVS and FQNEAQ. Trimming removed 5 bases from V and 3 bases from J, with 17 bases in between. The DNA for the CDR3 is TGTGCCAGCAGCGCTACCACAGGGTTGGGCTACAATGAGCAGTTCTTC. Encoded protein: CASSATTGLGYNEQFF.

In the case of this clone: The sample holds other DNA sequences that translate to the same CDR3. This sequence joins TRBV4-3 and TRBJ2-3; 10 bases match TRBD2. Germline V gene lookup returns CDR1 LGHNA and CDR2 YSLEER. This CDR3 contains 15 residues. V gave up 3 bases and J gave up 4 bases; unmatched junction bases: 4. The CDR3 here is CASSQERGGPDTQYF. As DNA, the CDR3 is TGCGCCAGCAGCCAGGAGCGGGGGGGCCCAGATACGCAGTATTTT.

This chain connects TRBV27 to TRBJ2-1; D remains ambiguous. Germline V CDR1 and CDR2: MNHEY, SMNVEV (reference sequence). Between the trimmed V and J ends, which lost 8 bases and 8 bases, there was a span of 16 bases. This CDR3 contains 13 residues. The CDR3 sequence is CASFQAGLHEQFF. The CDR3 coding sequence is TGTGCCAGCTTTCAGGCCGGCCTCCATGAGCAGTTCTTC.

The rearrangement links TRBV4-1 to TRBJ1-4; TRBD1 matches 9 bases. V lost 1 base, J lost 7 bases, and 13 bases stayed unmatched. Germline CDR1 is MGHRA and CDR2 is YSYEKL. This CDR3 has 18 amino acids. CDR3 sequence reads: CASSQGDGTGSRGEKLFF. DNA for the CDR3: TGCGCCAGCAGCCAAGGTGACGGGACAGGGAGCCGGGGTGAAAAACTGTTTTTT.

The genes are TRBV27 and TRBJ1-5; D remains unclear. V lost 1 base and J 0 bases, leaving 7 bases between the germline ends. This CDR3 is built from 15 residues. In germline, CDR1 is MNHEY, CDR2 SMNVEV (reference sequence). The CDR3 DNA is TGTGCCAGCAGTTTATGGGAGAATAGCAATCAGCCCCAGCATTTT. This encodes CASSLWENSNQPQHF.

V is TRBV7-8 and J is TRBJ1-1, with 7 bases that match TRBD1. This CDR3 region has 14 residues. The germline gives CDR1 SGHVS, CDR2 FQNEAQ. V shed 5 bases, J shed 4 bases, and the junction held 7 bases outside the gene matches. The CDR3 DNA follows: TGTGCCAGCAGCCTAGGGGGCGCGGGCACTGAAGCTTTCTTT. It translates to CASSLGGAGTEAFF.

The chain is built from TRBV6-5 and TRBJ2-7; D may be TRBD1 (6 bases). V lost 7 bases, J lost 0 bases, and 13 bases lay in between. Germline CDR1 is MNHEY and CDR2 is SVGAGI. The CDR3 runs 14 residues. As DNA, the CDR3 is TGTGCCAGCACCCACAGGGATTTCTCCTACGAGCAGTACTTC. Amino acids: CASTHRDFSYEQYF.

This sequence joins TRBV6-5 and TRBJ2-7, with TRBD2 as a possible D gene (6 bases). Deletions cut 10 bases from V and 0 bases from J, with 13 bases between. The germline CDR1 and CDR2 sequences are MNHEY and SVGAGI. CDR3 length: 13 amino acids. The CDR3 here is CATRSGSSYEQYF. As DNA, the CDR3 is TGTGCCACGAGATCCGGGAGCTCCTACGAGCAGTACTTC.

The V call is TRBV27, the J call TRBJ2-1; 8 bases are shared with TRBD1. After removal of 0 bases from V and 3 bases from J, the junction contained 4 bases not matched to a gene. CDR1 and CDR2 (germline): MNHEY, SMNVEV (reference sequence). This CDR3 contains 16 residues. CDR3 amino acids: CASSLSAGGIYNEQFF. DNA for the CDR3: TGTGCCAGCAGTTTATCGGCAGGGGGCATCTACAATGAGCAGTTCTTC.

Written as DNA, the CDR3 is TGTGCCACCAGTGATGGGGCAGGGAGTCGGGAGACCCAGTACTTC. This codes for CATSDGAGSRETQYF. This chain connects TRBV24-1 to TRBJ2-5, with D tentatively TRBD1 or TRBD2 (5 bases each). Per the germline V gene, CDR1 is KGHDR and CDR2 is SFDVKD. Trimming pared 3 bases from V and 5 bases from J, leaving 15 bases between. The length of the CDR3 is 15 residues.

This sequence joins TRBV27 and TRBJ2-4; weak D call: TRBD2 (6 bases). The CDR3 is made up of 14 amino acids. Per germline, CDR1 MNHEY and CDR2 SMNVEV (reference sequence). V gave up 2 bases and J gave up 5 bases, with 10 bases separating them. The CDR3 here is CASSLKEGENIQYF. Here the CDR3 DNA reads TGTGCCAGCAGTTTAAAGGAGGGAGAAAACATTCAGTACTTC.